These 14 T cell receptor beta chains were sequenced from one sample in a study of a mutant IDH1 vaccine in newly diagnosed glioma. Generated by immunoSEQ multiplex PCR, the TCRdb table keeps only in-frame clones and is missing some. The sample records approximately 54,000 clones, approximately 80% being singletons. Time point reported: baseline, week 1 (first vaccination visit). Treatment here: pre-vaccination baseline after standard-of-care therapy. Sequencing was performed on PBMCs, taken from a glioma patient treated with radiotherapy, temozolomide or both. These receptor sequences come from a man aged 18 to 29 with glioma.

In DNA, the CDR3 is TGTGCCAGCAGCCAAATTACAGGGTCTGGTGAAAAACTGTTTTTT. This encodes CASSQITGSGEKLFF. The rearrangement joins TRBV28 to TRBJ1-4; TRBD1 might be the D (6 bases). Per the germline V gene, CDR1 is MDHEN and CDR2 is SYDVKM. With 6 bases removed from V and 7 bases from J, the gap between germline ends came to 18 bases. The CDR3 has 15 residues.

The chain combines TRBV29-1 with TRBJ2-3, with unresolved D. The CDR3 consists of 11 residues. From germline, CDR1 is SQVTM and CDR2 ANQGSEA. With 3 bases removed from V and 2 bases from J, the gap between germline ends came to 3 bases. The CDR3, as DNA: TGCAGCGTTGAGACCACAGATACGCAGTATTTT. It is translated as CSVETTDTQYF.

As to this clone: A read error may account for a junction end that differs from germline. This chain links TRBV7-7 with TRBJ2-7, with D possibly being TRBD2 (6 bases). Germline V CDR1 and CDR2: SSHAT, FNYEAQ (reference sequence). The CDR3 is made up of 13 amino acids. The CDR3 nucleotides are TGTGCTAGCAGCTCCGGGGGTGGCTACGAGCAGTACTTC. Translating gives CASSSGGGYEQYF.

The chain combines TRBV9 with TRBJ1-6; the D gene is possibly TRBD1 (6 bases). The CDR3 totals 15 residues. CDR1 and CDR2 (germline): SGDLS, YYNGEE. V lost 7 bases and J 7 bases, leaving 18 bases between the germline ends. CDR3 protein: CASAETGTGNSPLHF. For the CDR3, the DNA is TGTGCCAGCGCAGAAACAGGGACGGGCAATTCACCCCTCCACTTT.

This clone was detected only once. The chain joins TRBV10-3 to TRBJ1-1; 7 bases are shared with TRBD1. V was pared by 5 bases and J by 3 bases, with 15 bases of the junction left unmatched. Germline CDR1 ENHRY, CDR2 SYGVKD. The CDR3 length is 17 residues. CDR3 sequence: CAISPHTQTGRDTEAFF. The CDR3 bases are TGTGCCATCAGTCCCCACACCCAGACAGGGAGGGACACTGAAGCTTTCTTT.

This clone was picked up one time. J is TRBJ2-2 and V is TRBV19, with TRBD2 matching over 7 bases. V lost 7 bases and J lost 5; bases outside the gene matches: 7. From germline, CDR1 is LNHDA and CDR2 SQIVND (reference sequence). The CDR3 is 14 amino acids. The CDR3, as DNA: TGTGCCAGTATGGGAGGGCCTGGGACCGGGGAGCTGTTTTTT. Protein sequence: CASMGGPGTGELFF.

The chain uses TRBV5-4 and TRBJ1-6; 11 nucleotides agree with TRBD1. Germline values: CDR1 SGHNT, CDR2 YYREEE (reference sequence). CDR3 size: 17 residues. V gave up 0 bases and J gave up 6 bases; unmatched junction bases: 5. CDR3 protein: CASSLGFGQGANSPLHF. DNA for the CDR3: TGTGCCAGCAGCTTGGGCTTCGGACAGGGGGCTAATTCACCCCTCCACTTT.

This chain joins TRBV19 and TRBJ1-5; no definite D call. Germline CDR1 LNHDA, CDR2 SQIVND (reference sequence). V was trimmed by 0 bases and J by 0 bases, leaving 6 bases between them. The CDR3 spans 15 residues. The CDR3 nucleotides are TGTGCCAGTAGTATAGACGCAGGTAGCAATCAGCCCCAGCATTTT. Its protein product is CASSIDAGSNQPQHF.

The chain has TRBV4-3 and TRBJ2-7; D might be TRBD1 (6 bases). Germline V lookup: CDR1 LGHNA, CDR2 YSLEER. The CDR3 loop spans 14 amino acids. The V end lost 4 bases, the J end lost 6 bases, and 16 bases lay between the germline ends. CDR3 protein: CASSRLTDSREQYF. The DNA for the CDR3 is TGCGCCAGCAGCCGGCTTACGGACAGCCGCGAGCAGTACTTC.

This clone has only a few counts. The identical CDR3 is also encoded by other nucleotide sequences in the sample. The genes are TRBV4-2 and TRBJ2-7, with D unresolved. Germline CDR1 reads LGHNA; CDR2 reads YNFKEQ. V lost 0 bases and J 2 bases, leaving 5 bases between the germline ends. The CDR3 extends over 13 amino acids. The CDR3 sequence: CASSQDRTYEQYF. CDR3 nucleotides: TGTGCCAGCAGCCAAGATAGGACCTACGAGCAGTACTTC.

The chain combines TRBV7-3 with TRBJ2-5; D might be TRBD1 (7 bases). V shed 2 bases and J shed 5 bases, with 18 bases lying between them. The CDR3 contains 16 residues. CDR1 is SGHTA and CDR2 is FQGTGA in the germline V gene. The CDR3 region has the DNA TGTGCCAGCAGCTTATTTGGAGGGGGCGCCTCGGAGACCCAGTACTTC. It yields the protein CASSLFGGGASETQYF. Variable domain in full (rest from reference TRBV7-3 and TRBJ2-5): GAGVSQTPSNKVTEKGKYVELRCDPISGHTALYWYRQSLGQGPEFLIYFQGTGAADDSGLPNDRFFAVRPEGSVSTLKIQRTERGDSAVYLCASSLFGGGASETQYFGPGTRLLVL.

The chain has TRBV27 and TRBJ2-2, with D unresolved. This CDR3 contains 12 residues. Trimming removed 3 bases from V and 7 bases from J, with 6 bases in between. Germline V CDR1 and CDR2: MNHEY, SMNVEV (reference sequence). DNA of the CDR3: TGTGCCAGCAGTTTCGGATTCGGGGAGCTGTTTTTT. Residues: CASSFGFGELFF.

This rearrangement joins TRBV29-1 to TRBJ1-2, with unresolved D. In germline, CDR1 is SQVTM, CDR2 ANQGSEA. This CDR3 contains 14 residues. Trimming took off 0 bases at V and 4 bases at J, with 12 bases between the two ends. The CDR3, as DNA: TGCAGCGTTGAAGATGCAGCGGGGTTCTATGGCTACACCTTC. This encodes CSVEDAAGFYGYTF.

The genes are TRBV2 and TRBJ1-5; 8 bases map to TRBD1. Germline assignment: CDR1 SNHLY and CDR2 FYNNEI. J was trimmed by 6 bases and V by 8 bases; bases with no gene match: 9. This CDR3 region has 14 residues. In nucleotides, the CDR3 is TGTGCCAGCTCGGGGCAGGGGGCAGTTCAGCCCCAGCATTTT. The encoded protein is CASSGQGAVQPQHF.